The 4 T cell receptor beta chains below all came from one sample that was sequenced in a study of response to subunit inactivated influenza vaccine. In TCRdb, the RT-PCR reads were re-called with MiXCR into one record per CDR3 protein. The sample holds about 240,000 distinct CDR3 sequences, more than 10% seen once. The starting material was non-naive T cells sorted from PBMCs, obtained about 14 days before vaccination. The receptors shown here come from a man aged 50 or older who received an inactivated influenza vaccine.

This clonotype has only one observation. Mismatch with germline at one junction end may stem from a read error. The chain combines TRBV11-3 with TRBJ1-1; D is undetermined. Germline CDR1 and CDR2: SGHNT and YENEEA. The CDR3 contains 13 residues. The CDR3 spells CASSLEETTVAFF. The DNA of the CDR3 is TGTGCCAGCAGCTTAGAGGAGACCACTGTAGCTTTCTTT.

This rearrangement joins TRBV7-3 to TRBJ2-5; either TRBD1 or TRBD2 may supply D (6 bases each). In germline, CDR1 is SGHTA, CDR2 FQGTGA. V lost 2 bases to trimming and J lost 5 bases, with 12 bases between them. CDR3 size: 14 residues. The CDR3: CASSLGSGAETQYF. The CDR3 region has the DNA TGTGCCAGCAGCTTAGGTTCGGGGGCGGAGACCCAGTACTTC. Complete variable domain (other parts from reference TRBV7-3 and TRBJ2-5): GAGVSQTPSNKVTEKGKYVELRCDPISGHTALYWYRQSLGQGPEFLIYFQGTGAADDSGLPNDRFFAVRPEGSVSTLKIQRTERGDSAVYLCASSLGSGAETQYFGPGTRLLVL.

The chain carries TRBV4-3 and TRBJ1-2, with 8 bases that match TRBD1. CDR3 length equals 13 residues. The junction had 0 bases not matched to a gene; V was cut back by 3 bases and J by 3 bases. Germline CDR1 LGHNA, CDR2 YSLEER. CDR3 DNA sequence: TGCGCCAGCAGCCAGACAGGGGACTATGGCTACACCTTC. This gives the protein CASSQTGDYGYTF.

The chain joins TRBV7-6 to TRBJ2-1, with TRBD2 as a possible D gene (5 bases). CDR3 length: 16 residues. CDR1 and CDR2 from the germline V gene are SGHVS and FNYEAQ. V lost 1 base to trimming and J lost 0 bases, with 10 bases between them. The chain's CDR3 is CASSLEPGSSYNEQFF. The CDR3, as DNA: TGTGCCAGCAGCTTAGAACCGGGGAGCTCCTACAATGAGCAGTTCTTC.